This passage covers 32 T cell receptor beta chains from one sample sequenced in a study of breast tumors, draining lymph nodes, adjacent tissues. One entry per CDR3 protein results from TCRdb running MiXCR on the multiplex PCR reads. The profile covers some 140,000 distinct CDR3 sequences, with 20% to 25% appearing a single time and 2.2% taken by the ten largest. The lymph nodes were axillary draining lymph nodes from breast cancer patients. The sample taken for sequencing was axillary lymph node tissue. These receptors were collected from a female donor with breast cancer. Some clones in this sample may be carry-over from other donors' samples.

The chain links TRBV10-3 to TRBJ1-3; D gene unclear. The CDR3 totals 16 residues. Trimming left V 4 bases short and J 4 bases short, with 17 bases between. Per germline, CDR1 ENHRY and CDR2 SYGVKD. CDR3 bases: TGTGCCATCAGTGTGTCGATTAACGTACAGGGAAACACCATATATTTT. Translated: CAISVSINVQGNTIYF.

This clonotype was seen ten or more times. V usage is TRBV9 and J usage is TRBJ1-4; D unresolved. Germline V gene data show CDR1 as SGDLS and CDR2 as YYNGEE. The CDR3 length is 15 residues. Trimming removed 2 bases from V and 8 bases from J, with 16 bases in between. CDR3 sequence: CASSVLEGPKEKLFF. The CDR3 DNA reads TGTGCCAGCAGCGTGTTAGAAGGGCCAAAGGAAAAACTGTTTTTT.

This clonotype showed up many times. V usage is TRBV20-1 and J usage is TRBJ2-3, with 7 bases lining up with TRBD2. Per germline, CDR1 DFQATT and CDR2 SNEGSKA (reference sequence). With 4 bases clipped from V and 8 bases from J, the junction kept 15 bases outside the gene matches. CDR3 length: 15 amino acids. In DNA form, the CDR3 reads TGCAGTGCTAACGACGAATTCAGCCCGGGGGGTACGCAGTATTTT. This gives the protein CSANDEFSPGGTQYF.

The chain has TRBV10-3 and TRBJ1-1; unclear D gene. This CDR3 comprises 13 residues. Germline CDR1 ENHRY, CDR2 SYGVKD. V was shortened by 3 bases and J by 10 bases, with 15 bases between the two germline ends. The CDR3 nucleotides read TGTGCCATCAGTGATTTGGAGGAGACCGGAGCTTTCTTT. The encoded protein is CAISDLEETGAFF.

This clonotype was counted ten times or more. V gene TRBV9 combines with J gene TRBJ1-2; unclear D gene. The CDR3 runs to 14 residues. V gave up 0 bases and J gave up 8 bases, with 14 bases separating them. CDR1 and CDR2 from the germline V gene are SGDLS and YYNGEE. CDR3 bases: TGTGCCAGCAGCGTAGATCCGACAACGTCCGGCTACACCTTC. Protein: CASSVDPTTSGYTF.

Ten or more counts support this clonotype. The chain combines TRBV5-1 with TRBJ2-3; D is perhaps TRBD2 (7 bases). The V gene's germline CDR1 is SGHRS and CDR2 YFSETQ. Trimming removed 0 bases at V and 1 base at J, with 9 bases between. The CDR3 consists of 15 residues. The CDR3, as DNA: TGCGCCAGCAGCTTGGTGCGGGGGCGCACAGATACGCAGTATTTT. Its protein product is CASSLVRGRTDTQYF.

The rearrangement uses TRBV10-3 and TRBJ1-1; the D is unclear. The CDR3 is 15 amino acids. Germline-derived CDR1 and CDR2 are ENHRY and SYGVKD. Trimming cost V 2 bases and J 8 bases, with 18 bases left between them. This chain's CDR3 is CAISEGGGKRREAFF. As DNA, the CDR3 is TGTGCCATCAGTGAGGGAGGTGGGAAGAGACGAGAAGCTTTCTTT.

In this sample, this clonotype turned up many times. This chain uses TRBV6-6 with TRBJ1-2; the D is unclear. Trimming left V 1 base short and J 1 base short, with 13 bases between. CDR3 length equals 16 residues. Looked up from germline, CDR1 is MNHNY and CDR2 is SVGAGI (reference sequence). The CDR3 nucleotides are TGTGCCAGCAGTTACTGGGAACAGACTAATAACTATGGCTACACCTTC. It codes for CASSYWEQTNNYGYTF.

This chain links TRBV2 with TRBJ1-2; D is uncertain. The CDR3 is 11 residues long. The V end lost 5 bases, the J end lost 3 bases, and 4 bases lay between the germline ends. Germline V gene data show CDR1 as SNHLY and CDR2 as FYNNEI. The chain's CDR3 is CASSPDYGYTF. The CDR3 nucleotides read TGTGCCAGCAGTCCCGACTATGGCTACACCTTC.

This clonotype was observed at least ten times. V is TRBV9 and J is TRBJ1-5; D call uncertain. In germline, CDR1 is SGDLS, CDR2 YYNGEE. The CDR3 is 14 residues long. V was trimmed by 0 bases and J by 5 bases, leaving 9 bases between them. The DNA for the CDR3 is TGTGCCAGCAGCGTAGGAGAGTGGGATCAGCCCCAGCATTTT. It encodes CASSVGEWDQPQHF. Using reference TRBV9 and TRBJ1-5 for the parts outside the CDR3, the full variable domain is DSGVTQTPKHLITATGQRVTLRCSPRSGDLSVYWYQQSLDQGLQFLIQYYNGEERAKGNILERFSAQQFPDLHSELNLSSLELGDSALYFCASSVGEWDQPQHFGDGTRLSIL.

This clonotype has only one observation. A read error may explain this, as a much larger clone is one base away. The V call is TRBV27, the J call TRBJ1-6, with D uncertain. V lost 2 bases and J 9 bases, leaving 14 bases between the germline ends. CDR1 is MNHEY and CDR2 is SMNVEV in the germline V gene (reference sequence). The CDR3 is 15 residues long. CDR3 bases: TGTGCCAGCAGTTTACGTGGGTCTAATAGTTCACCCCTCCACTTT. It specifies CASSLRGSNSSPLHF.

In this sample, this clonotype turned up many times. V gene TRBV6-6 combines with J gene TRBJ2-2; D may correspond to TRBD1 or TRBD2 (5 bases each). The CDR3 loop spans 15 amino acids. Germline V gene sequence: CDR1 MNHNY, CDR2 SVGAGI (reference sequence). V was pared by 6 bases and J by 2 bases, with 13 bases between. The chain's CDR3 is CASSSAGANTGELFF. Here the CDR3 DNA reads TGTGCCAGCAGCTCCGCCGGGGCAAACACCGGGGAGCTGTTTTTT.

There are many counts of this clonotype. The CDR3 nucleotides read TGTGCCAGCAGTGAAGCCGTCTACTATGGCTACACCTTC. Translation: CASSEAVYYGYTF. The chain employs TRBV2 and TRBJ1-2; D unresolved. With 0 bases removed from V and 3 bases from J, the gap between germline ends came to 5 bases. CDR1 and CDR2 (germline): SNHLY, FYNNEI. This CDR3 spans 13 amino acids.

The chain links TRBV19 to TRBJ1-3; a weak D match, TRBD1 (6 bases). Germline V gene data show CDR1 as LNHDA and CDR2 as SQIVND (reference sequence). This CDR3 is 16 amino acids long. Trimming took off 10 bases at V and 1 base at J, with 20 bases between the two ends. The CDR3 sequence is CATMGTRVNSGNTIYF. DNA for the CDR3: TGTGCCACAATGGGGACAAGGGTAAATTCTGGAAACACCATATATTTT. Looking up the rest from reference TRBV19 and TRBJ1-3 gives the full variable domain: DGGITQSPKYLFRKEGQNVTLSCEQNLNHDAMYWYRQDPGQGLRLIYYSQIVNDFQKGDIAEGYSVSREKKESFPLTVTSAQKNPTAFYLCATMGTRVNSGNTIYFGEGSWLTVV.

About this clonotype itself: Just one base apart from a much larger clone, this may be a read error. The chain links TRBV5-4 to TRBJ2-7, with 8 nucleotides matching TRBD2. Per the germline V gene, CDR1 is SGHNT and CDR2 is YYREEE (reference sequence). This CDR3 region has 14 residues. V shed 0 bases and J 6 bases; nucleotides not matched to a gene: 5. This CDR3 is CASSLGPGGGEQYF. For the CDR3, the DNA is TGTGCCAGCAGCTTGGGGCCGGGAGGGGGCGAGCAGTACTTC.

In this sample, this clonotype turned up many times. Here the CDR3 reads CASSVWGVRSSYNEQFF. CDR3 in DNA: TGTGCCAGCAGCGTTTGGGGGGTTAGAAGCTCCTACAATGAGCAGTTCTTC. J is TRBJ2-1 and V is TRBV12-3 or TRBV12-4; the D gene is possibly TRBD2 (6 bases). V dropped 6 bases and J dropped 0 bases, with 18 bases sitting between them. This CDR3 region has 17 residues.

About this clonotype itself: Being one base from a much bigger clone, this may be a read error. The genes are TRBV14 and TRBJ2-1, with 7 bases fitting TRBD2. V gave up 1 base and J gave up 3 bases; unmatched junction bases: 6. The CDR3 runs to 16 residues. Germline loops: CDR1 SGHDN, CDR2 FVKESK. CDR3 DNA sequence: TGTGCCAGCAGCCAAGGACTAGCCCTCTACTACAATGAGCAGTTCTTC. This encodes CASSQGLALYYNEQFF.

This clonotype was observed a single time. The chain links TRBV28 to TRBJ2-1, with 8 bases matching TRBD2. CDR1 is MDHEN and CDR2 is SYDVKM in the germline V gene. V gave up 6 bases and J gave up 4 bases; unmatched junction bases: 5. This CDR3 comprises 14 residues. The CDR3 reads CASREREQYNEQFF. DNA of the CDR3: TGTGCCAGCAGGGAGCGGGAGCAGTACAATGAGCAGTTCTTC.

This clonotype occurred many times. CDR3 DNA sequence: TGTGCCAGCAGCTTAACAGACCAAGAGACCCAGTACTTC. Its protein product is CASSLTDQETQYF. The chain carries TRBV7-3 and TRBJ2-5, with unresolved D. The CDR3 covers 13 residues. Germline V gene sequence: CDR1 SGHTA, CDR2 FQGTGA. V gave up 0 bases and J gave up 0 bases, with 2 bases separating them.

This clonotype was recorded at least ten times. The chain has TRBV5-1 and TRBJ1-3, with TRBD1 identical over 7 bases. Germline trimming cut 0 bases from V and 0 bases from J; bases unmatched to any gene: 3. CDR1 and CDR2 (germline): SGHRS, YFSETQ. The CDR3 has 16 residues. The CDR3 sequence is CASSLAGQASGNTIYF. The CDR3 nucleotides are TGCGCCAGCAGCTTGGCCGGACAGGCCTCTGGAAACACCATATATTTT.

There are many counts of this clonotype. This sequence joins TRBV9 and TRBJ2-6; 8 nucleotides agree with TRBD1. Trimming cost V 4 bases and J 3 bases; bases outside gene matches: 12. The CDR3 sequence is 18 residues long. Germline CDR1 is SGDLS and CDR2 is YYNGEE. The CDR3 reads CASSPSGGQGGGANVLTF. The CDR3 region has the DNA TGTGCCAGCAGCCCTTCCGGAGGACAGGGAGGTGGGGCCAACGTCCTGACTTTC.

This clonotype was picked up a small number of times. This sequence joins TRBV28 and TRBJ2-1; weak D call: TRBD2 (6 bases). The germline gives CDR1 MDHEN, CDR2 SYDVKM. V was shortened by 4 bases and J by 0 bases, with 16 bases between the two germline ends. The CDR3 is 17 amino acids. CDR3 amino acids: CASSSSLAPSSYNEQFF. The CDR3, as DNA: TGTGCCAGCAGTTCCTCACTAGCCCCGAGCTCCTACAATGAGCAGTTCTTC.

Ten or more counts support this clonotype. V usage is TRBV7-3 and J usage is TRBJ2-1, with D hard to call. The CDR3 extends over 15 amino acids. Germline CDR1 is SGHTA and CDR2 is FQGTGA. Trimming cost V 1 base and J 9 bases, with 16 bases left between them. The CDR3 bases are TGTGCCAGCAGCTTAAATCGGGCCAGGACGGGTGAGCAGTTCTTC. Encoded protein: CASSLNRARTGEQFF.

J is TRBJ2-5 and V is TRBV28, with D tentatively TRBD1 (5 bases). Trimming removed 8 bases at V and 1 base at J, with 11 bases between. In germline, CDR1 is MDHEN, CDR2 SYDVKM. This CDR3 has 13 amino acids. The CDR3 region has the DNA TGTGCCAGCGATGGACAAACCCAAGAGACCCAGTACTTC. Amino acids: CASDGQTQETQYF.

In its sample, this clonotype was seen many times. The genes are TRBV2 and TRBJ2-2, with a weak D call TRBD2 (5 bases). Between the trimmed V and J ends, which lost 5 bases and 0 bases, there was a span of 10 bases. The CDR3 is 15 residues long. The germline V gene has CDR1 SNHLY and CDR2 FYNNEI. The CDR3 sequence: CASSRGRSNTGELFF. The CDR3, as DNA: TGTGCCAGCAGTCGGGGTAGATCGAACACCGGGGAGCTGTTTTTT.

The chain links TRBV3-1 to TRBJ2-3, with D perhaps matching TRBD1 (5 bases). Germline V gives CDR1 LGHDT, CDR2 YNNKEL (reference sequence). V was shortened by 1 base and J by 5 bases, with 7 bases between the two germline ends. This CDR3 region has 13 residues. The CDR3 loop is CASSQGDRDTQYF. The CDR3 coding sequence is TGTGCCAGCAGCCAAGGAGACAGAGATACGCAGTATTTT.

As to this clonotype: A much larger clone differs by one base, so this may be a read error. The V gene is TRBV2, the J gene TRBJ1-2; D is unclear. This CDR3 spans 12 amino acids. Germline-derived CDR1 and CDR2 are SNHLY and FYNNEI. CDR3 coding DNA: TGTGTCAGCAGTGAAAGCTTATTTGGCTACACCTTC. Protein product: CVSSESLFGYTF.

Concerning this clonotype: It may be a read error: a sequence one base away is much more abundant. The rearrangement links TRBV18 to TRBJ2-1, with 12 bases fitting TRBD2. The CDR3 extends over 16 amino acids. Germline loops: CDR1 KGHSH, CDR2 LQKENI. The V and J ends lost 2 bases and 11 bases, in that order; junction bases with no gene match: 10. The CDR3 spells CASSPVASGRAGKQFF. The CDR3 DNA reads TGTGCCAGCTCACCAGTGGCTAGCGGGAGGGCCGGTAAGCAGTTCTTC.

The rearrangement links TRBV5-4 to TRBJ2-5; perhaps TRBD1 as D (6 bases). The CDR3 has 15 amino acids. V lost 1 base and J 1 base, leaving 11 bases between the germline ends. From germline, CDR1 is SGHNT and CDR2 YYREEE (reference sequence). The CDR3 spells CASSLKQGSQETQYF. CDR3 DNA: TGTGCCAGCAGCTTGAAACAGGGCTCCCAAGAGACCCAGTACTTC.

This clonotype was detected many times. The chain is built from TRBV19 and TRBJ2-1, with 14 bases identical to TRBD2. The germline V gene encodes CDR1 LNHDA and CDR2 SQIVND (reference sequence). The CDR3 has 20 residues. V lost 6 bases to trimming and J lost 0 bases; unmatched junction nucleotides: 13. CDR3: CASSRATSGRASDSYNEQFF. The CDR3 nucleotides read TGTGCCAGTAGCCGAGCGACTAGCGGGAGGGCATCCGACTCCTACAATGAGCAGTTCTTC.

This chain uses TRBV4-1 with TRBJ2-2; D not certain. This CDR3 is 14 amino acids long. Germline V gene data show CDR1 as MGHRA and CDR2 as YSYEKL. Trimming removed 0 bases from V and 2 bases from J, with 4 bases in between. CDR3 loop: CASSQDPNTGELFF. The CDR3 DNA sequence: TGCGCCAGCAGCCAAGACCCCAACACCGGGGAGCTGTTTTTT.

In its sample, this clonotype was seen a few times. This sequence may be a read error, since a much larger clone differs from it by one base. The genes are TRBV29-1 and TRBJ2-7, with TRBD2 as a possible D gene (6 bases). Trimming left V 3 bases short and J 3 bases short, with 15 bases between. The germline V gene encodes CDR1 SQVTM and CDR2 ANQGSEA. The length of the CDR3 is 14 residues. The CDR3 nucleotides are TGCAGCGTTGACCTCCGGGACGGGGGCTACGAGCAGTACTTC. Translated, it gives CSVDLRDGGYEQYF.